These 5 T cell receptor beta chains came from one sample sequenced in a study of T cell responses to AZD1222 COVID-19 vaccine. The method was immunoSEQ multiplex PCR; TCRdb's version includes in-frame clones alone and lacks a portion of them. The sample consists of 100,000 or so clones, around 90% of them appearing once. Sequenced here: peripheral blood, sampled on day 0 of AZD1222 vaccination. Source of these receptors: an adult in good health.

This rearrangement joins TRBV18 to TRBJ1-2; the D is unclear. V dropped 5 bases and J dropped 0 bases, with 7 bases sitting between them. This CDR3 comprises 13 residues. Germline loops: CDR1 KGHSH, CDR2 LQKENI. The CDR3 nucleotides are TGTGCCAGCTCAGGTTACCCTAACTATGGCTACACCTTC. It encodes CASSGYPNYGYTF.

This rearrangement joins TRBV3-1 (or the pseudogene TRBV3-2) to TRBJ1-5; D remains unclear. Germline values: CDR1 LGHDT, CDR2 YNNKEL (reference sequence). V lost 0 bases and J 7 bases, leaving 10 bases between the germline ends. The CDR3 consists of 14 residues. CDR3 amino acids: CASSQERVGQPQHF. The CDR3 coding sequence is TGTGCCAGCAGCCAAGAAAGAGTAGGACAGCCCCAGCATTTT.

The CDR3 DNA follows: TGTGCCAGCAGCTCCCCTAGGCTTTCCTACGAGCAGTACTTC. Translating it yields CASSSPRLSYEQYF. The rearrangement uses TRBV7-8 and TRBJ2-7; D is unresolved. The germline CDR1 and CDR2 sequences are SGHVS and FQNEAQ. CDR3 length: 14 amino acids. Trimming left V 4 bases short and J 1 base short, with 11 bases between. Filled out from reference TRBV7-8 and TRBJ2-7, the complete variable domain reads GAGVSQSPRYKVAKRGQDVALRCDPISGHVSLFWYQQALGQGPEFLTYFQNEAQLDKSGLPSDRFFAERPEGSVSTLKIQRTQQEDSAVYLCASSSPRLSYEQYFGPGTRLTVT.

The chain employs TRBV3-1 (or the pseudogene TRBV3-2) and TRBJ1-6, with D unclear. Germline V gives CDR1 LGHDT, CDR2 YNNKEL (reference sequence). Trimming stripped 4 bases from V and 5 bases from J, with 9 bases between. The CDR3 contains 14 residues. As DNA, the CDR3 is TGTGCCAGCAGCCCGACAAATAATAATTCACCCCTCCACTTT. It encodes CASSPTNNNSPLHF.

This chain links TRBV6-5 with TRBJ1-5, with D possibly being TRBD1 (6 bases). This CDR3 comprises 15 residues. Germline V lookup: CDR1 MNHEY, CDR2 SVGAGI. V was trimmed by 10 bases and J by 0 bases, leaving 16 bases between them. The CDR3 reads CAINRAIYSNQPQHF. The CDR3 region has the DNA TGTGCCATCAACAGGGCGATATATAGCAATCAGCCCCAGCATTTT.